These 19 T cell receptor beta chains came from one sample sequenced in a study of blood T cell repertoires in COVID-19. Clones were sequenced by immunoSEQ multiplex PCR, and TCRdb holds only the in-frame ones, with some missing. The sample lists about 150,000 clones; 91% were seen once. The specimen sequenced was peripheral blood. The receptors here all came from a man aged 45-65 years with acute or convalescent COVID-19.

This clone was seen just once. The genes are TRBV27 and TRBJ1-2; D is perhaps TRBD1 (5 bases). The CDR3 is made up of 14 amino acids. V was cut by 2 bases and J by 3 bases, with 10 bases left in between. From germline, CDR1 is MNHEY and CDR2 SMNVEV (reference sequence). The chain's CDR3 is CASSLRGWDYGYTF. DNA for the CDR3: TGTGCCAGCAGTTTAAGGGGATGGGACTATGGCTACACCTTC.

V gene TRBV6-2 or TRBV6-3 combines with J gene TRBJ1-5; TRBD1 is a possible D gene (5 bases). This CDR3 has 15 amino acids. The V end lost 5 bases, the J end lost 6 bases, and 17 bases lay between the germline ends. Looked up from germline, CDR1 is MNHEY and CDR2 is SVGEGT. CDR3 protein: CASSQWGLSGQPQHF. The CDR3 DNA sequence: TGTGCCAGCAGTCAATGGGGCCTCTCGGGTCAGCCCCAGCATTTT.

The chain couples TRBV29-1 to TRBJ2-1; 9 bases are shared with TRBD2. Germline V gene lookup returns CDR1 SQVTM and CDR2 ANQGSEA. The trim removed 2 bases at V and 7 bases at J, leaving 6 bases unmatched. The CDR3 totals 14 residues. CDR3 DNA sequence: TGCAGCGTTGAACCTAGCGGGATTGCTAATGAGCAGTTCTTC. This translates into CSVEPSGIANEQFF.

V is TRBV2 and J is TRBJ2-7, with 7 nucleotides matching TRBD1. Germline V gene lookup returns CDR1 SNHLY and CDR2 FYNNEI. Trimming removed 4 bases from V and 4 bases from J; junction bases left unmatched: 7. The CDR3 is 14 residues long. The CDR3 reads CASSGDRAPYEQYF. As DNA, the CDR3 is TGTGCCAGCAGTGGAGACAGGGCCCCATACGAGCAGTACTTC.

CDR3 region: CASRTGSYEQYV. The CDR3 DNA follows: TGTGCCAGCAGAACAGGTTCCTACGAGCAGTACGTC. The chain recombines TRBV28 with TRBJ2-7; D might be TRBD1 (5 bases). V lost 6 bases and J 1 base, leaving 7 bases between the germline ends. Germline lookup yields CDR1 MDHEN and CDR2 SYDVKM. The CDR3 runs 12 residues.

The CDR3 nucleotides read TGTGCCAGCAGCTTGAGCGGGAGGGAGACCCAGTACTTC. Translated, it gives CASSLSGRETQYF. The chain recombines TRBV7-3 with TRBJ2-5, with 9 bases fitting TRBD2. CDR1 and CDR2 from the germline V gene are SGHTA and FQGTGA. V gave up 3 bases and J gave up 5 bases; unmatched junction bases: 1. The CDR3 has 13 amino acids.

This clone was counted a single time. J is TRBJ2-3 and V is TRBV6-5, with TRBD2 matching 7 bases. Trimming at V came to 7 bases and at J to 0 bases, leaving 4 bases not matched to a gene. Germline V gives CDR1 MNHEY, CDR2 SVGAGI. The CDR3 has 14 residues. CDR3 sequence reads: CASIPSGSTDTQYF. CDR3 DNA: TGTGCCAGCATCCCTAGCGGTAGCACAGATACGCAGTATTTT.

The chain couples TRBV9 to TRBJ1-4; 11 positions match TRBD1. The CDR3 covers 16 residues. Germline assignment: CDR1 SGDLS and CDR2 YYNGEE. V trimming: 4 bases; J trimming: 8 bases; junction bases outside the gene matches: 10. CDR3 amino acids: CASSKTPGTGGEKLFF. CDR3 nucleotides: TGTGCCAGCAGCAAAACCCCCGGGACAGGGGGAGAAAAACTGTTTTTT. Full variable domain (remainder filled in from reference TRBV9 and TRBJ1-4): DSGVTQTPKHLITATGQRVTLRCSPRSGDLSVYWYQQSLDQGLQFLIQYYNGEERAKGNILERFSAQQFPDLHSELNLSSLELGDSALYFCASSKTPGTGGEKLFFGSGTQLSVL.

CDR3 sequence: CASSHLTGPVANYGYTF. In nucleotides, the CDR3 is TGTGCCAGCAGCCACCTGACAGGTCCCGTAGCTAACTATGGCTACACCTTC. This chain links TRBV3-1 (or the pseudogene TRBV3-2) with TRBJ1-2, with D tentatively TRBD1 (6 bases). CDR3 length equals 17 residues. In germline, CDR1 is LGHDT, CDR2 YNNKEL (reference sequence). With 3 bases removed from V and 0 bases from J, the gap between germline ends came to 17 bases.

CDR3 nucleotides: TGTGCCAGTAGTATTTCGGCACTCCGAGGCACTGAAGCTTTCTTT. Its translation: CASSISALRGTEAFF. This rearrangement joins TRBV19 to TRBJ1-1; D ambiguous. Trimming shortened V by 3 bases and J by 4 bases, and 15 bases separated the two germline ends. The CDR3 has 15 amino acids. The germline CDR1 and CDR2 sequences are LNHDA and SQIVND (reference sequence).

V is TRBV24-1 and J is TRBJ2-2; TRBD1 might be the D (5 bases). The V end lost 9 bases, the J end lost 1 base, and 8 bases lay between the germline ends. The CDR3 contains 13 residues. Germline lookup yields CDR1 KGHDR and CDR2 SFDVKD. The CDR3 loop reads CATQRGNTGELFF. The CDR3, as DNA: TGTGCCACCCAAAGGGGGAACACCGGGGAGCTGTTTTTT.

Here the CDR3 DNA reads TGTGCCAGCAGCTCCTGGGGCGGGGGGACCGAGACCCAGTACTTC. Translation gives CASSSWGGGTETQYF. The chain recombines TRBV4-2 with TRBJ2-5, with 8 bases matching TRBD2. This CDR3 comprises 15 residues. Germline values: CDR1 LGHNA, CDR2 YNFKEQ. Losses at the gene ends were 5 bases for V and 5 bases for J; bases not matched to a gene: 10.

The chain has TRBV11-1 and TRBJ2-1; D may be TRBD2 (6 bases). The CDR3 contains 14 residues. In germline, CDR1 is SGHAT, CDR2 FQDESV (reference sequence). Trimming removed 6 bases from V and 12 bases from J, with 21 bases in between. The CDR3: CASSGWGTGVGQFF. The CDR3 DNA follows: TGTGCCAGCAGTGGGTGGGGTACGGGAGTGGGGCAGTTCTTC.

This sequence joins TRBV28 and TRBJ2-5; the match to TRBD1 covers 7 bases. Germline V gene sequence: CDR1 MDHEN, CDR2 SYDVKM. The CDR3 length is 14 residues. Trimming removed 6 bases from V and 5 bases from J; junction bases left unmatched: 9. CDR3: CASSLRQGSETQYF. CDR3 nucleotides: TGTGCCAGCAGCCTCAGACAGGGATCGGAGACCCAGTACTTC.

The J gene is TRBJ2-3, the V gene TRBV7-9; 9 bases fit TRBD2. From germline, CDR1 is SEHNR and CDR2 FQNEAQ (reference sequence). The CDR3 is 15 amino acids. J lost 5 bases, V lost 5 bases, and 8 bases had no gene match. CDR3 protein: CASSVVAGEGDTQYF. The CDR3 DNA is TGTGCCAGCAGCGTAGTAGCGGGAGAGGGAGATACGCAGTATTTT.

The chain is built from TRBV14 and TRBJ2-2; the D gene is possibly TRBD1 (6 bases). This CDR3 comprises 16 residues. V was shortened by 0 bases and J by 6 bases, with 14 bases between the two germline ends. CDR1 and CDR2 (germline): SGHDN, FVKESK. The CDR3 nucleotides read TGTGCCAGCAGCCAAGAGGGGGCGTGGGTTGCCGGGGAGCTGTTTTTT. Translated: CASSQEGAWVAGELFF.

The chain uses TRBV7-9 and TRBJ1-1, with D hard to call. V lost 0 bases and J 7 bases, leaving 6 bases between the germline ends. The CDR3 sequence is 12 residues long. Germline loops: CDR1 SEHNR, CDR2 FQNEAQ (reference sequence). CDR3 residues: CASSLAGFEAFF. The CDR3 DNA follows: TGTGCCAGCAGCTTAGCCGGGTTTGAAGCTTTCTTT.

The chain couples TRBV6-2 or TRBV6-3 to TRBJ1-2; possible D gene TRBD1, 5 bases. Between the trimmed V and J ends, which lost 5 bases and 8 bases, there was a span of 27 bases. CDR1 MNHEY and CDR2 SVGEGT come from the germline V gene. The CDR3 length is 17 residues. CDR3 sequence (DNA): TGTGCCAGCAGTCCATCGTTATCAGGGAGGGCCCTCTGGGGCTACACCTTC. It translates to CASSPSLSGRALWGYTF.

J is TRBJ2-3 and V is TRBV19; 7 bases align to TRBD2. Trimming at V came to 4 bases and at J to 0 bases, leaving 7 bases not matched to a gene. The CDR3 is made up of 16 amino acids. Germline V gives CDR1 LNHDA, CDR2 SQIVND (reference sequence). The CDR3 loop is CASSRAAGFSTDTQYF. CDR3 DNA: TGTGCCAGTAGTAGGGCAGCGGGATTTAGCACAGATACGCAGTATTTT.